A selection of T cell receptor beta chains follows, all from one sample in a study of T cell responses to AZD1222 COVID-19 vaccine. The method was immunoSEQ multiplex PCR; TCRdb's version includes in-frame clones alone and lacks a portion of them. The sample includes some 150,000 clones, approximately 88% of them seen just once. The material sequenced was peripheral blood, taken on day 0 of AZD1222 vaccination. The receptor set was obtained from an adult in good health. CDR3s include the opening cysteine and the closing phenylalanine or tryptophan. D genes are given only for firm matches. For some rows the clone size is stated as once, few or many, or as a class when expanded; others skip it.

TRBV7-7	TRBJ1-5	TRBD1	-	CASSLEKDRGTCLNQPQHF	TGTGCTAGCAGCTTGGAAAAGGACAGGGGCACCTGTTTGAATCAGCCCCAGCATTTT
TRBV28	TRBJ2-1	TRBD2	-	CASSFGGTSWEFSSYNEQFF	TGTGCCAGCAGTTTCGGGGGGACTAGCTGGGAATTCAGCTCCTACAATGAGCAGTTCTTC
TRBV9	TRBJ1-2	TRBD1	few	CASSNPGRTGERYGYTF	TGTGCCAGCAGCAACCCAGGAAGGACAGGGGAACGCTATGGCTACACCTTC
TRBV5-5	TRBJ2-1	TRBD2	-	CASRLYTSGNEQFF	TGTGCCAGCAGGTTGTACACTAGCGGAAATGAGCAGTTCTTC
TRBV9	TRBJ1-3	-	-	CASSLRPVAVTSGNTIYF	TGTGCCAGCAGCCTCCGACCCGTAGCGGTAACCTCTGGAAACACCATATATTTT
TRBV11-2	TRBJ2-5	-	-	CASSLDESAQYF	TGTGCCAGCAGCTTAGATGAGTCAGCCCAGTACTTC
TRBV6-5	TRBJ2-2	TRBD2	once	CASSPLAGGHGELFF	TGTGCCAGCAGTCCACTAGCGGGAGGGCACGGGGAGCTGTTTTTT
TRBV5-6	TRBJ1-4	-	-	CASSYYRGEGEKLFF	TGTGCCAGCAGCTATTACCGGGGGGAAGGTGAAAAACTGTTTTTT
TRBV6-4	TRBJ2-3	-	-	CASSDRGTDTQYF	TGTGCCAGCAGTGACAGGGGCACAGATACGCAGTATTTT
TRBV19	TRBJ2-1	-	once	CASSIYNGGIGNPHEQFF	TGTGCCAGTAGTATATACAACGGCGGGATTGGCAATCCACATGAGCAGTTCTTC
TRBV2	TRBJ1-2	-	-	CASSRDGNNYGYTF	TGTGCCAGCAGCCGGGACGGAAATAACTATGGCTACACCTTC
TRBV6-5	TRBJ2-1	TRBD1	-	CASRGGQGAFNEQFF	TGTGCCAGCAGAGGAGGACAGGGGGCGTTCAATGAGCAGTTCTTC
TRBV15	TRBJ2-3	TRBD2	-	CATSKQRESQYF	TGTGCCACCAGCAAACAGCGGGAGTCGCAGTATTTT
TRBV28	TRBJ2-1	TRBD2	-	CASSSGAGITYNEQFF	TGTGCCAGCAGTTCGGGAGCGGGAATCACCTACAATGAGCAGTTCTTC
TRBV24-1	TRBJ2-5	-	-	CATSVGRETQYF	TGTGCCACCAGTGTAGGGCGAGAGACCCAGTACTTC
TRBV6-5	TRBJ1-2	-	-	CASSYVDGGGIGYTF	TGTGCCAGCAGTTACGTGGACGGGGGGGGTATCGGCTACACCTTC
TRBV4-2	TRBJ1-2	-	-	CASSQEWTDYGYTF	TGTGCCAGCAGCCAAGAATGGACAGACTATGGCTACACCTTC
TRBV19	TRBJ1-1	-	-	CAVAGQFYAFF	TGTGCCGTGGCGGGACAATTCTACGCTTTCTTT
TRBV28	TRBJ2-2	-	-	CAIQDARKNTGELFF	TGTGCCATCCAGGACGCCAGGAAGAACACCGGGGAGCTGTTTTTT
TRBV30	TRBJ1-1	-	-	CAWSLWGSLHTEAFF	TGTGCCTGGAGTCTCTGGGGATCCTTACACACTGAAGCTTTCTTT
TRBV4-2	TRBJ2-7	-	many	CASSQGGQSYEQYF	TGTGCCAGCAGCCAAGGCGGCCAATCCTACGAGCAGTACTTC
TRBV3-1/TRBV3-2	TRBJ1-2	-	-	CASSQVTDSYYGYTF	TGTGCCAGCAGCCAAGTCACAGACAGCTACTATGGCTACACCTTC
TRBV28	TRBJ2-5	-	-	CASSFSGMGETQYF	TGTGCCAGCAGTTTTTCGGGGATGGGGGAGACCCAGTACTTC
TRBV7-9	TRBJ1-2	-	-	CASSLEGGYGYTF	TGTGCCAGCAGCTTAGAGGGTGGCTATGGCTACACCTTC
TRBV28	TRBJ1-2	-	-	CASSGPNRVGYTF	TGTGCCAGCAGCGGACCCAACAGGGTTGGCTACACCTTC
TRBV6-4	TRBJ1-5	-	-	CASISPTVSKGGSNQPQHF	TGTGCCAGCATCTCCCCGACCGTTTCCAAGGGGGGTAGCAATCAGCCCCAGCATTTT
TRBV3-1/TRBV3-2	TRBJ1-1	-	-	CASSQAFRASTEAFF	TGTGCCAGCAGCCAAGCCTTTCGGGCCTCCACTGAAGCTTTCTTT
TRBV6-5	TRBJ2-7	TRBD1	-	CASREGTGYEQYF	TGTGCCAGCAGAGAGGGGACAGGCTACGAGCAGTACTTC
TRBV19	TRBJ1-1	-	-	CASSVSRNTEAFF	TGTGCCAGTAGTGTTAGCCGGAACACTGAAGCTTTCTTT
TRBV6-4	TRBJ1-1	-	-	CASSLSQENTEAFF	TGTGCCAGCAGTTTAAGCCAGGAGAACACTGAAGCTTTCTTT
TRBV7-3	TRBJ2-2	-	-	CASRNKNTGELFF	TGTGCCAGCAGAAACAAGAACACCGGGGAGCTGTTTTTT
TRBV6-1	TRBJ1-3	-	-	CASSERSAAGLGGNTIYF	TGTGCCAGCAGTGAACGATCGGCGGCTGGTCTAGGTGGAAACACCATATATTTT
TRBV6-1	TRBJ1-2	-	-	CASSVTGRQANYGYTF	TGTGCCAGCAGTGTAACAGGGAGGCAGGCGAACTATGGCTACACCTTC
TRBV20-1	TRBJ1-2	-	once	CSAPRGDGYTF	TGCAGTGCCCCTCGGGGCGATGGCTACACCTTC
TRBV15	TRBJ1-1	-	once	CATSRDRGARSTEAFF	TGTGCCACCAGCAGAGATCGGGGGGCTAGGAGCACTGAAGCTTTCTTT
TRBV12-3/TRBV12-4	TRBJ1-2	-	-	CASSAQGYYGYTF	TGTGCCAGCAGTGCACAGGGATACTATGGCTACACCTTC
TRBV7-9	TRBJ1-3	-	-	CASSLGAGAGNTIYF	TGTGCCAGCAGCTTAGGGGCAGGGGCTGGAAACACCATATATTTT
TRBV7-3	TRBJ2-2	-	-	CASSSQGVGELFF	TGTGCCAGCAGCTCACAGGGAGTCGGGGAGCTGTTTTTT
TRBV5-1	TRBJ1-4	-	-	CASSAGDLYEKLFF	TGCGCCAGCAGCGCGGGAGACTTGTATGAAAAACTGTTTTTT
TRBV11-2	TRBJ2-2	TRBD2	once	CASSPRGLAGDTGELFF	TGTGCCAGCAGCCCAAGAGGACTAGCGGGAGACACCGGGGAGCTGTTTTTT
TRBV28	TRBJ1-5	TRBD1	-	CASSFRTGKRNQPQHF	TGTGCCAGCAGTTTCCGGACAGGGAAACGCAATCAGCCCCAGCATTTT
TRBV9	TRBJ2-7	-	-	CASSARTGEQYF	TGTGCCAGCAGCGCTAGGACGGGGGAGCAGTACTTC
TRBV27	TRBJ1-6	-	-	CASSYQGYNSPLHF	TGTGCCAGCAGTTACCAGGGTTATAATTCACCCCTCCACTTT
TRBV30	TRBJ1-4	-	-	CAWTGTFNEKLFF	TGTGCCTGGACCGGGACCTTTAATGAAAAACTGTTTTTT
TRBV5-6	TRBJ1-1	TRBD1	-	CASSPTGTAEAFF	TGTGCCAGCAGCCCCACCGGGACAGCTGAAGCTTTCTTT
TRBV30	TRBJ1-2	-	few	CAWSRTSSNYGYTF	TGTGCCTGGAGTAGGACTTCCTCCAACTATGGCTACACCTTC
TRBV5-1	TRBJ1-1	-	-	CASSLGFQALGTEAFF	TGCGCCAGCAGCTTGGGGTTCCAGGCCCTAGGGACTGAAGCTTTCTTT
TRBV4-2	TRBJ1-5	-	-	CASSQENGNQPQHF	TGTGCCAGCAGCCAAGAGAACGGGAATCAGCCCCAGCATTTT
TRBV5-6	TRBJ2-7	-	-	CASSLQFSYEQYF	TGTGCCAGCAGCCTACAGTTCTCCTACGAGCAGTACTTC
TRBV11-3	TRBJ1-1	-	-	CASSLNTEAFF	TGTGCCAGCAGCCTAAACACTGAAGCTTTCTTT
TRBV4-3	TRBJ1-2	-	-	CASSQDVWVEGGYTF	TGCGCCAGCAGCCAAGATGTATGGGTGGAGGGGGGCTACACCTTC